The 29 T cell receptor beta chains listed next were all sequenced from one sample in a study of OX40 agonist ivuxolimab in advanced cancers. TCRdb's table, derived via immunoSEQ multiplex PCR, lists solely in-frame clones and lacks some. The table records roughly 80,000 clones, just over 85% of them present only once. Sequencing was performed on CD4+ or CD8+ T cells sorted from blood, taken in a trial of the OX40 agonist ivuxolimab. Receptors originate from an adult with an advanced solid tumor such as melanoma, head and neck, liver or kidney cancer.

V is TRBV21-1 and J is TRBJ2-6; the table's D call of TRBD1 was not tested on the DNA. TRBV21-1 is deemed a pseudogene. The CDR3 has 17 residues. The CDR3 loop is CASSKNGAGVGANVLTF. CDR3 nucleotides: TGTGCCAGCAGCAAAAACGGGGCAGGGGTTGGGGCCAACGTCCTGACTTTC.

This clone was seen just once. The V call is TRBV5-6, the J call TRBJ1-5; 10 bases are a match to TRBD1. The trim removed 4 bases at V and 1 base at J, leaving 8 bases unmatched. Germline V gene lookup returns CDR1 SGHDT and CDR2 YYEEEE. CDR3 length: 17 residues. The CDR3 protein is CASSPRQGAVSNQPQHF. CDR3 coding DNA: TGTGCCAGCAGCCCACGACAGGGGGCAGTCAGCAATCAGCCCCAGCATTTT.

This clone was seen a handful of times. The rearrangement joins TRBV6-5 to TRBJ1-4; D not certain. This CDR3 contains 12 residues. Germline lookup yields CDR1 MNHEY and CDR2 SVGAGI. V was pared by 4 bases and J by 11 bases, with 11 bases between. CDR3 sequence reads: CASSSRGSKLFF. The DNA for the CDR3 is TGTGCCAGCAGTTCCCGCGGGAGCAAACTGTTTTTT.

This chain joins TRBV4-3 and TRBJ2-4; D might be TRBD2 (6 bases). Germline V lookup: CDR1 LGHNA, CDR2 YSLEER. Trimming left V 2 bases short and J 1 base short, with 15 bases between. This CDR3 region has 17 residues. CDR3 sequence (DNA): TGCGCCAGCAGCCAAAGCCTCTCCGGGAGCGCCAAAAACATTCAGTACTTC. This codes for CASSQSLSGSAKNIQYF.

The chain joins TRBV19 to TRBJ2-1, with D perhaps matching TRBD2 (5 bases). Trimming cost V 3 bases and J 9 bases, with 15 bases left between them. CDR1 and CDR2 from the germline V gene are LNHDA and SQIVND (reference sequence). The CDR3 length is 14 residues. Here the CDR3 DNA reads TGTGCCAGTAGTATGGGTAGAGAGGGCGGTGAGCAGTTCTTC. It is translated as CASSMGREGGEQFF.

This clone was counted once. The chain carries TRBV23-1 and TRBJ1-2; D uncertain. TRBV23-1 is recorded as an ORF, its role being uncertain. V dropped 0 bases and J dropped 4 bases, with 9 bases sitting between them. The CDR3 is 14 residues long. The CDR3 bases are TGCGCCAGCAGTCAATCGCGCGGGGTCTATGGCTACACCTTC. Its protein is CASSQSRGVYGYTF.

The V and J genes are TRBV2 and TRBJ2-7, with 8 nucleotides matching TRBD2. This CDR3 is built from 14 residues. V trimming: 6 bases; J trimming: 1 base; junction bases outside the gene matches: 5. Germline CDR1 and CDR2: SNHLY and FYNNEI. CDR3: CASRQREWSYEQYF. DNA of the CDR3: TGTGCCAGCAGGCAGCGGGAGTGGTCCTACGAGCAGTACTTC. Full variable domain (missing parts from reference TRBV2 and TRBJ2-7): EPEVTQTPSHQVTQMGQEVILRCVPISNHLYFYWYRQILGQKVEFLVSFYNNEISEKSEIFDDQFSVERPDGSNFTLKIRSTKLEDSAMYFCASRQREWSYEQYFGPGTRLTVT.

CDR3 amino acids: CASSTPPTSGLSSYNEQFF. CDR3 bases: TGTGCCAGTAGTACCCCCCCGACTAGCGGGCTGAGCTCCTACAATGAGCAGTTCTTC. V is TRBV19 and J is TRBJ2-1; 10 bases line up with TRBD2. Germline V gene lookup returns CDR1 LNHDA and CDR2 SQIVND (reference sequence). V lost 4 bases and J lost 0; bases outside the gene matches: 12. The CDR3 spans 19 residues.

The V call is TRBV19, the J call TRBJ1-2; no reliable D call. V shed 6 bases and J shed 2 bases, with 16 bases lying between them. CDR1 and CDR2 from the germline V gene are LNHDA and SQIVND (reference sequence). CDR3 length equals 15 residues. This CDR3 is CASSDRRSINYGYTF. DNA for the CDR3: TGTGCCAGTAGCGACCGTAGAAGCATAAACTATGGCTACACCTTC.

The chain combines TRBV11-1 with TRBJ1-2, with 9 bases lining up with TRBD1. Germline trimming cut 3 bases from V and 6 bases from J; bases unmatched to any gene: 8. Germline CDR1 and CDR2: SGHAT and FQDESV (reference sequence). The CDR3 covers 15 residues. The CDR3 sequence: CASSLIKGQGHGYTF. The CDR3 nucleotides read TGTGCCAGCAGCTTGATCAAGGGACAGGGACATGGCTACACCTTC. The whole variable domain, remainder taken from reference TRBV11-1 and TRBJ1-2, is EAEVAQSPRYKITEKSQAVAFWCDPISGHATLYWYRQILGQGPELLVQFQDESVVDDSQLPKDRFSAERLKGVDSTLKIQPAELGDSAMYLCASSLIKGQGHGYTFGSGTRLTVV.

The chain is built from TRBV5-1 and TRBJ2-5, with 14 nucleotides matching TRBD2. V gave up 4 bases and J gave up 8 bases; unmatched junction bases: 19. This CDR3 region has 19 residues. Germline assignment: CDR1 SGHRS and CDR2 YFSETQ. The CDR3 nucleotides are TGCGCCAGCAGCGCGCCGGGACTAGCGGGAGCCCGTTTCAAAGGAACCCAGTACTTC. This gives the protein CASSAPGLAGARFKGTQYF.

This clone has just a few counts. CDR3 loop: CASSEAQLYGYTF. In nucleotides, the CDR3 is TGCGCCAGCAGTGAAGCGCAGCTCTATGGCTACACCTTC. V usage is TRBV10-1 and J usage is TRBJ1-2; no definite D call. Germline V gives CDR1 WNHNN, CDR2 SYGVQD (reference sequence). The CDR3 sequence is 13 residues long. V shed 3 bases and J shed 4 bases, with 9 bases lying between them.

V and J are TRBV15 and TRBJ2-5, with a tentative D call TRBD2 (5 bases). Germline V lookup: CDR1 LNHNV, CDR2 YYDKDF (reference sequence). V dropped 0 bases and J dropped 3 bases, with 23 bases sitting between them. This CDR3 has 19 residues. The CDR3 loop reads CATSRDVPMRTAAKETQYF. CDR3 nucleotides: TGTGCCACCAGCAGAGATGTCCCTATGAGGACTGCTGCCAAAGAGACCCAGTACTTC.

The rearrangement uses TRBV7-9 and TRBJ1-1, with no clear D. This CDR3 is built from 14 residues. With 3 bases removed from V and 5 bases from J, the gap between germline ends came to 13 bases. Germline V gene sequence: CDR1 SEHNR, CDR2 FQNEAQ (reference sequence). The CDR3 DNA follows: TGTGCCAGCAGCTTGGACTCTTCTCGGACTGAAGCTTTCTTT. The encoded protein is CASSLDSSRTEAFF.

The chain couples TRBV6-1 to TRBJ2-2; D perhaps matches TRBD1 (6 bases). Germline-derived CDR1 and CDR2 are MNHNS and SASEGT. The CDR3 spans 14 residues. V lost 6 bases and J 4 bases, leaving 12 bases between the germline ends. The DNA for the CDR3 is TGTGCCAGCAGGAAGGACAGACTCACCGGGGAGCTGTTTTTT. Its protein product is CASRKDRLTGELFF.

This rearrangement joins TRBV12-2 to TRBJ1-4; TRBD1, the table's D call, was not compared with the DNA. TRBV12-2 is recorded as a pseudogene. This CDR3 is built from 15 residues. Here the CDR3 DNA reads TGTGCAAGTCGCCTCCTCGACAGGGAGAATGAAAAACTGTTTTTT. Its protein product is CASRLLDRENEKLFF.

The chain is built from TRBV28 and TRBJ1-2, with TRBD1 matching 9 bases. V trimming: 5 bases; J trimming: 5 bases; junction bases outside the gene matches: 12. The length of the CDR3 is 16 residues. CDR1 and CDR2 from the germline V gene are MDHEN and SYDVKM. This CDR3 is CASSQILRDRAYGYTF. DNA for the CDR3: TGTGCCAGCAGTCAAATCCTCCGGGACAGGGCTTATGGCTACACCTTC.

The chain is built from TRBV5-8 and TRBJ2-1, with 13 bases aligning to TRBD2. Germline V gene data show CDR1 as SGHTS and CDR2 as YDEGEE. This CDR3 is 16 amino acids long. With V trimmed by 1 base and J by 7 bases, 5 bases remained unmatched. The CDR3 DNA reads TGTGCCAGCAGCTTGTTCGGGACTAGCGGGACGAATGAGCAGTTCTTC. Protein product: CASSLFGTSGTNEQFF.

This chain links TRBV29-1 with TRBJ1-1; D perhaps matches TRBD1 (5 bases). Germline values: CDR1 SQVTM, CDR2 ANQGSEA. Deletions cut 5 bases from V and 3 bases from J, with 19 bases between. This CDR3 spans 15 amino acids. The CDR3 sequence: CSVQGLDDGDTEAFF. The DNA for the CDR3 is TGCAGCGTTCAGGGACTAGACGACGGGGACACTGAAGCTTTCTTT.

This chain joins TRBV5-1 and TRBJ1-6; possibly TRBD1 for D (5 bases). V was shortened by 0 bases and J by 7 bases, with 11 bases between the two germline ends. Germline values: CDR1 SGHRS, CDR2 YFSETQ. This CDR3 is built from 15 residues. CDR3 region: CASSLASGRNSPLHF. CDR3 coding DNA: TGCGCCAGCAGCTTGGCCTCAGGGAGGAATTCACCCCTCCACTTT.

This sequence joins TRBV5-1 and TRBJ2-2; 10 nucleotides match TRBD2. The germline gives CDR1 SGHRS, CDR2 YFSETQ. The CDR3 spans 15 residues. Trimming removed 4 bases from V and 3 bases from J; junction bases left unmatched: 3. The CDR3 nucleotides are TGCGCCAGCAGCCTGAGCGGGAGGGACACCGGGGAGCTGTTTTTT. This sequence encodes CASSLSGRDTGELFF.

The rearrangement uses TRBV10-3 and TRBJ1-2; 9 bases fit TRBD1. The CDR3 sequence is 15 residues long. Germline V gene lookup returns CDR1 ENHRY and CDR2 SYGVKD. After removal of 7 bases from V and 4 bases from J, the junction contained 10 bases not matched to a gene. This CDR3 is CAINPGQGRPYGYTF. In nucleotides, the CDR3 is TGTGCCATCAACCCTGGACAGGGGCGCCCCTATGGCTACACCTTC.

V gene TRBV18 combines with J gene TRBJ2-5; a weak D match, TRBD2 (6 bases). This CDR3 contains 14 residues. Germline V gene lookup returns CDR1 KGHSH and CDR2 LQKENI. V was cut by 8 bases and J by 5 bases, with 18 bases left in between. Written as DNA, the CDR3 is TGTGCCAGCACTTCCTTAGGCGGGGTTGAGACCCAGTACTTC. Translating it yields CASTSLGGVETQYF. Together with reference TRBV18 and TRBJ2-5, the CDR3 gives the full variable domain: NAGVMQNPRHLVRRRGQEARLRCSPMKGHSHVYWYRQLPEEGLKFMVYLQKENIIDESGMPKERFSAEFPKEGPSILRIQQVVRGDSAAYFCASTSLGGVETQYFGPGTRLLVL.

The gene calls are TRBV19 and TRBJ1-5; TRBD1 matches at 8 bases. J gave up 9 bases and V 5 bases, and 12 bases lay outside the gene matches. The CDR3 extends over 15 amino acids. Per germline, CDR1 LNHDA and CDR2 SQIVND (reference sequence). The CDR3 sequence is CASSYRGQVNTPQHF. DNA of the CDR3: TGTGCCAGTAGTTATCGGGGACAGGTTAATACGCCCCAGCATTTT.

This chain links TRBV30 with TRBJ1-1, with D unresolved. The V and J ends lost 2 bases and 5 bases respectively, with 12 bases between them. The length of the CDR3 is 13 residues. From germline, CDR1 is GTSNPN and CDR2 SVGIG (reference sequence). The CDR3 DNA reads TGTGCCTGGAGTCAAGGACTGCTGACTGAAGCTTTCTTT. It is translated as CAWSQGLLTEAFF. The complete variable domain, with remaining parts taken from reference TRBV30 and TRBJ1-1, reads SQTIHQWPATLVQPVGSPLSLECTVEGTSNPNLYWYRQAAGRGLQLLFYSVGIGQISSEVPQNLSASRPQDRQFILSSKKLLLSDSGFYLCAWSQGLLTEAFFGQGTRLTVV.

This clone was detected only once. This chain uses TRBV2 with TRBJ1-5; D gene uncertain. The V end lost 7 bases, the J end lost 0 bases, and 7 bases lay between the germline ends. The CDR3 is made up of 13 amino acids. Germline V gene sequence: CDR1 SNHLY, CDR2 FYNNEI. This chain's CDR3 is CASNENSNQPQHF. The CDR3 DNA is TGTGCCAGCAATGAGAATAGCAATCAGCCCCAGCATTTT.

In nucleotides, the CDR3 is TGTGCCAGTAATGGGTACACCGGGGAGCTGTTTTTT. Its protein product is CASNGYTGELFF. The gene calls are TRBV19 and TRBJ2-2, with unresolved D. There are 12 residues in the CDR3. Germline V CDR1 and CDR2: LNHDA, SQIVND (reference sequence). V was pared by 7 bases and J by 3 bases, with 6 bases between.

This clone was detected only once. The chain couples TRBV5-1 to TRBJ2-5; D is undetermined. Trimming cost V 4 bases and J 2 bases, with 12 bases left between them. Germline V gene data show CDR1 as SGHRS and CDR2 as YFSETQ. This CDR3 comprises 14 residues. The CDR3 coding sequence is TGCGCCAGCAGCCCCGACTGGAATCAAGAGACCCAGTACTTC. Its protein is CASSPDWNQETQYF.

This rearrangement joins TRBV5-1 to TRBJ2-2; unclear D gene. The CDR3 is made up of 14 amino acids. Trimming shortened V by 6 bases and J by 0 bases, and 9 bases separated the two germline ends. Per germline, CDR1 SGHRS and CDR2 YFSETQ. The CDR3 coding sequence is TGCGCCAGCACCTCAGGAACGAACACCGGGGAGCTGTTTTTT. This encodes CASTSGTNTGELFF. The variable domain in full, with the rest retrieved from reference TRBV5-1 and TRBJ2-2, is KAGVTQTPRYLIKTRGQQVTLSCSPISGHRSVSWYQQTPGQGLQFLFEYFSETQRNKGNFPGRFSGRQFSNSRSEMNVSTLELGDSALYLCASTSGTNTGELFFGEGSRLTVL.